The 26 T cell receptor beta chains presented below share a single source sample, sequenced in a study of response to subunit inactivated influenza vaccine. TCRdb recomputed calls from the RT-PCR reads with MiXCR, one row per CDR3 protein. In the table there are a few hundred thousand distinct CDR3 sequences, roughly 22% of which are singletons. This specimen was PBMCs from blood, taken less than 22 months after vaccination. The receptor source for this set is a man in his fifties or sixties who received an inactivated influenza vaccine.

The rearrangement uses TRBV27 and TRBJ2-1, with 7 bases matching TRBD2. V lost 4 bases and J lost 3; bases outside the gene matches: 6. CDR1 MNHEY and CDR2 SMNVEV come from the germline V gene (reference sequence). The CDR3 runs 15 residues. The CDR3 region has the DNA TGTGCCAGCAGTTGGCGGGAGCTTTACTACAATGAGCAGTTCTTC. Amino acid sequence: CASSWRELYYNEQFF.

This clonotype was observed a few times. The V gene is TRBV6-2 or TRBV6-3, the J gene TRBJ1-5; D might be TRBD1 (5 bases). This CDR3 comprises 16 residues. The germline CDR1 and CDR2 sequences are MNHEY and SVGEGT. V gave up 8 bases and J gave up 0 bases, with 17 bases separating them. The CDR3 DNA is TGTGCCAGCTCCCGGGACGGAGCTCATAGCAATCAGCCCCAGCATTTT. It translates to CASSRDGAHSNQPQHF.

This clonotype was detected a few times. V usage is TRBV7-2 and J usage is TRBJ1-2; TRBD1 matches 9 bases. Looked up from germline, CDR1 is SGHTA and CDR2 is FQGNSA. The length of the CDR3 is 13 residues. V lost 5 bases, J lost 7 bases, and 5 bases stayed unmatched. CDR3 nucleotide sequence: TGTGCCAGCAGCCTGGGACAGGGTCGTGGCTACACCTTC. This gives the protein CASSLGQGRGYTF.

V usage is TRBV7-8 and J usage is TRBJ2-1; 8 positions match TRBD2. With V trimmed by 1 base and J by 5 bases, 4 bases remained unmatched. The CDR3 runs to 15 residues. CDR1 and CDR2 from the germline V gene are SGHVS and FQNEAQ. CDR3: CASSLVGTRDNEQFF. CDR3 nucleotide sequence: TGTGCCAGCAGCTTAGTCGGGACTAGAGACAATGAGCAGTTCTTC.

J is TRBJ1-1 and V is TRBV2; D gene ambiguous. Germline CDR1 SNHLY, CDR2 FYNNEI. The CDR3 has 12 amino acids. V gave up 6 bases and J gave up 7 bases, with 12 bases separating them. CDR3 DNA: TGTGCCAGCAGGAACAGTGGTATTGAAGCTTTCTTT. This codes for CASRNSGIEAFF.

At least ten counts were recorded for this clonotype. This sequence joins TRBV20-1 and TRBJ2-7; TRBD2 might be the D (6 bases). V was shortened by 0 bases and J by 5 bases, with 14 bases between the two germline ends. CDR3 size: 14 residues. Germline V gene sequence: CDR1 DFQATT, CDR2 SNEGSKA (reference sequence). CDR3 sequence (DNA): TGCAGTGCTAGAGATAAGGAGGGCATCAACGAGCAGTACTTC. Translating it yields CSARDKEGINEQYF.

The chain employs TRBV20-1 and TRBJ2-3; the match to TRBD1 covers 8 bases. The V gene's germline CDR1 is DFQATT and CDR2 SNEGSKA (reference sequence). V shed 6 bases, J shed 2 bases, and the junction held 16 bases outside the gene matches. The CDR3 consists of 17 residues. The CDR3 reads CSAPDPTGGRPTDTQYF. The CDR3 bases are TGCAGTGCCCCCGACCCAACAGGGGGAAGACCCACAGATACGCAGTATTTT.

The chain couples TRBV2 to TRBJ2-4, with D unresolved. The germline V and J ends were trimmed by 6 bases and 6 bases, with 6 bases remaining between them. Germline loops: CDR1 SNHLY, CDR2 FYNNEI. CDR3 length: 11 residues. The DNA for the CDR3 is TGTGCCAGCAGGGGTCGAAACATTCAGTACTTC. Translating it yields CASRGRNIQYF.

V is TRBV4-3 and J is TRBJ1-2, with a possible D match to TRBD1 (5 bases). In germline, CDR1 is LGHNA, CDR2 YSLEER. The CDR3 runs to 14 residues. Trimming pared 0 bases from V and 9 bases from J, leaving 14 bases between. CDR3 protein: CASSQEGQGVSYTF. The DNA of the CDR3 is TGCGCCAGCAGCCAAGAGGGTCAGGGAGTTAGCTACACCTTC.

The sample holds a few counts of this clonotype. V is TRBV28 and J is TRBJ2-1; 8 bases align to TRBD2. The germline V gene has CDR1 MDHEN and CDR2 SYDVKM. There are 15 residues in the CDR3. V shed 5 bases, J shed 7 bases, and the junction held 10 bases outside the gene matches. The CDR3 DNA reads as TGTGCCAGCAGTCTAGCCTCCCGACTAGCGAATGAGCAGTTCTTC. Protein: CASSLASRLANEQFF. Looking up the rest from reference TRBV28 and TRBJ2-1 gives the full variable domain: DVKVTQSSRYLVKRTGEKVFLECVQDMDHENMFWYRQDPGLGLRLIYFSYDVKMKEKGDIPEGYSVSREKKERFSLILESASTNQTSMYLCASSLASRLANEQFFGPGTRLTVL.

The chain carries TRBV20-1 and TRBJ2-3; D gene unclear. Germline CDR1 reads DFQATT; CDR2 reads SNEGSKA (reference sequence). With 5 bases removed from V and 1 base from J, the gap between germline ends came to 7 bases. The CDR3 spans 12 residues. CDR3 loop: CSAGRGTDTQYF. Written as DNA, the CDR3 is TGCAGTGCTGGGCGCGGCACAGATACGCAGTATTTT.

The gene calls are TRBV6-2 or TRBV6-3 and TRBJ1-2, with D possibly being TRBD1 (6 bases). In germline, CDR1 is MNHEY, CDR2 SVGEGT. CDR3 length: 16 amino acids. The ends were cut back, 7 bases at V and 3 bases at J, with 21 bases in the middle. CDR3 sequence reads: CASTYTGQSWDYGYTF. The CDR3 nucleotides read TGTGCCAGCACCTACACCGGACAGAGTTGGGACTATGGCTACACCTTC.

DNA for the CDR3: TGTGCCAGCAGCGTAGGAGGGGGTCCAAGGGAGACCCAGTACTTC. It is translated as CASSVGGGPRETQYF. The chain recombines TRBV9 with TRBJ2-5, with D possibly being TRBD1 (6 bases). V gave up 0 bases and J gave up 5 bases, with 14 bases separating them. Germline loops: CDR1 SGDLS, CDR2 YYNGEE. This CDR3 is built from 15 residues.

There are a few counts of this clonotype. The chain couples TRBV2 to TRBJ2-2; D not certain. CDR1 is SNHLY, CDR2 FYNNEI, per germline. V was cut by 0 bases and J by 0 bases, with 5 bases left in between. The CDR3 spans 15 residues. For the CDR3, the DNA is TGTGCCAGCAGTGAAGCGTACGCGAACACCGGGGAGCTGTTTTTT. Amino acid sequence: CASSEAYANTGELFF.

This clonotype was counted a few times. The CDR3 is CASSQDQGPPGRGYTF. The CDR3 bases are TGCGCCAGCAGCCAAGACCAGGGACCGCCGGGGAGGGGCTACACCTTC. The V gene is TRBV4-3, the J gene TRBJ1-2, with a possible D match to TRBD1 (5 bases). V was cut by 0 bases and J by 8 bases, with 19 bases left in between. The CDR3 totals 16 residues. The germline V gene has CDR1 LGHNA and CDR2 YSLEER.

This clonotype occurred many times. Here the CDR3 reads CASSQEGGPSVGQPQHF. The CDR3 DNA is TGCGCCAGCAGCCAAGAGGGGGGACCCTCGGTAGGTCAGCCCCAGCATTTT. The gene calls are TRBV4-1 and TRBJ1-5; TRBD1 might be the D (5 bases). Trimming removed 0 bases at V and 6 bases at J, with 18 bases between. CDR1 MGHRA and CDR2 YSYEKL come from the germline V gene. The CDR3 loop spans 17 amino acids.

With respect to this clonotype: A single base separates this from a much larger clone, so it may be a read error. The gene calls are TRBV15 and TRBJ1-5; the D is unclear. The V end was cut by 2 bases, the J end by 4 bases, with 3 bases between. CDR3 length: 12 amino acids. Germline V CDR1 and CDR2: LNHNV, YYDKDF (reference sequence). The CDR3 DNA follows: TGTGCCACCAGCAGAACAAATCAGCCCCAGCATTTT. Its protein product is CATSRTNQPQHF.

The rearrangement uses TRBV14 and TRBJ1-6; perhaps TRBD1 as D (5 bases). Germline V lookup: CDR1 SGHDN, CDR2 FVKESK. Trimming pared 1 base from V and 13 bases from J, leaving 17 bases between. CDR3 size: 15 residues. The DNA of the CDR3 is TGTGCCAGCAGCCAAGTCTCAGGGATCCGGAGGCCCCTCCACTTT. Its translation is CASSQVSGIRRPLHF.

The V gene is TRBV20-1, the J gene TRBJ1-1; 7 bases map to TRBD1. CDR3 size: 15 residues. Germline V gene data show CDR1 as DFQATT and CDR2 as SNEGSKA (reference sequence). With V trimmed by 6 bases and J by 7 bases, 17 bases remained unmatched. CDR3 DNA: TGCAGTGCGCATGATCTCGGGACAGTTCAAGATGAAGCTTTCTTT. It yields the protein CSAHDLGTVQDEAFF.

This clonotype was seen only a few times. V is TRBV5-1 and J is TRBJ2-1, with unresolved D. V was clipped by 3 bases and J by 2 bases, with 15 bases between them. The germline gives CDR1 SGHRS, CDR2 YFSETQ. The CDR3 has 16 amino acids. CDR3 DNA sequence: TGCGCCAGCAGCTCGGGCCTAGGTAACCCCTACAATGAGCAGTTCTTC. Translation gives CASSSGLGNPYNEQFF.

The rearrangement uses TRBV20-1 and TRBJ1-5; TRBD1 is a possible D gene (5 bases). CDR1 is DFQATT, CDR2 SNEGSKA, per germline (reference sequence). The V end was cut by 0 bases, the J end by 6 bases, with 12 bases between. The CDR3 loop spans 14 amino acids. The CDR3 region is CSARDAGYGQPQHF. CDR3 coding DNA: TGCAGTGCTAGAGATGCAGGGTACGGTCAGCCCCAGCATTTT.

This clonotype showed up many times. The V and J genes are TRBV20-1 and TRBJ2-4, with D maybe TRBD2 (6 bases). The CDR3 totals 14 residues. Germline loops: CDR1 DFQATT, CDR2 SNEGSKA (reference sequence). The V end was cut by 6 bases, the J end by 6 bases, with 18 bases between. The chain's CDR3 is CSARGLLGGNIQYF. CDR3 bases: TGCAGTGCACGGGGACTTCTCGGGGGAAACATTCAGTACTTC.

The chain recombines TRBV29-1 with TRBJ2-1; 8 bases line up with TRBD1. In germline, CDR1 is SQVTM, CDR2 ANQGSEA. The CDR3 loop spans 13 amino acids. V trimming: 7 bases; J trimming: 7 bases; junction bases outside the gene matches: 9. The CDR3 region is CSGGTGAGNEQFF. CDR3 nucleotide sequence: TGCAGCGGGGGGACAGGAGCAGGGAATGAGCAGTTCTTC.

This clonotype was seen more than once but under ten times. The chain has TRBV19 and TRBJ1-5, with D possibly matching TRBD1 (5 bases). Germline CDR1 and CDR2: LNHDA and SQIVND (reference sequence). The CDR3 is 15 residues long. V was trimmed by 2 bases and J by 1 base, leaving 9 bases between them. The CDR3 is CASSINGDSNQPQHF. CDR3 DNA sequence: TGTGCCAGTAGTATAAATGGGGACAGCAATCAGCCCCAGCATTTT.

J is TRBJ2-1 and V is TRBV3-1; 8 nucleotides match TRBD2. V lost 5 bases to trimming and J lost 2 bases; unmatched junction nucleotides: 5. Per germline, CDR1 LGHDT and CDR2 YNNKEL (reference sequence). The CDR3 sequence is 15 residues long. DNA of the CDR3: TGTGCCAGCAGCGAGAGCGGGAGCCCCTACAATGAGCAGTTCTTC. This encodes CASSESGSPYNEQFF.

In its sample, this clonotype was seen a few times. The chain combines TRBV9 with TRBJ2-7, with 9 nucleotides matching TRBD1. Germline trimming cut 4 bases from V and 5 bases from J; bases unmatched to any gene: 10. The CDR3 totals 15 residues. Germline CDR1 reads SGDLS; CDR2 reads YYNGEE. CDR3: CASSPIGTGSNEQYF. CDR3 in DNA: TGTGCCAGCAGCCCGATCGGGACAGGGAGCAACGAGCAGTACTTC. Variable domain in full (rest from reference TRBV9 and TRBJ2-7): DSGVTQTPKHLITATGQRVTLRCSPRSGDLSVYWYQQSLDQGLQFLIQYYNGEERAKGNILERFSAQQFPDLHSELNLSSLELGDSALYFCASSPIGTGSNEQYFGPGTRLTVT.